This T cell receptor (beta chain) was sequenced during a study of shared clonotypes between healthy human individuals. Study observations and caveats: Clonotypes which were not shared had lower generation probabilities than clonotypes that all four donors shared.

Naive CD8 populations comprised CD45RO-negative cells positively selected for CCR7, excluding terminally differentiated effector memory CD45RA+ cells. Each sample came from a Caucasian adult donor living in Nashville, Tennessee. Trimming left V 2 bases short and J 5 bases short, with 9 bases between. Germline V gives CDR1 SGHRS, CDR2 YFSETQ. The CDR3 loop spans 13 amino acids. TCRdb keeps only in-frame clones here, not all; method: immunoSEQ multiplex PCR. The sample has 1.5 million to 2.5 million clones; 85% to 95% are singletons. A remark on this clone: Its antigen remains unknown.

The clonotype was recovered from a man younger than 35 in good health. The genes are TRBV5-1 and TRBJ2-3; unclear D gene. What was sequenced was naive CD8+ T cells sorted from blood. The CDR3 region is CASSLWVEDTQYF. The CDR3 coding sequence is TGCGCCAGCAGCTTATGGGTTGAAGATACGCAGTATTTT.